Listed here is a single TCR beta chain. This clone was counted between two and nine times. The target of this receptor is not known. Base qualities are not at hand, and no much larger clone is one base apart. The entire isolated RNA was reverse transcribed using the High Capacity cDNA Reverse Transcription Kit, and thus expressed TCRB transcripts were sequenced. Deep immunoSEQ sequencing was performed on naive, central memory and regulatory T cell samples, with an average of roughly 3.5 million total reads per sample. Sorted cells were lysed in RLT buffer, and RNA was extracted using DNase-treated RNeasy Micro or Mini kits according to cell number. Each cell subset was processed separately to prevent cross-contamination, with patient and healthy donor samples processed together. The immunoSEQ multiplex PCR was used to amplify TCRB sequences from cDNA, yielding 87-bp fragments that span the CDR3 region. Amplicons were sequenced on the Illumina HiSeq platform. The published analysis was carried out like this. PCR bias was computationally corrected using synthetic template baselines, reads within Hamming distance 2 were collapsed, and singletons that could not be merged were discarded. Reads were aligned against IMGT so that V, D and J genes, CDR3 length and insertions or deletions at six rearrangement sites could be assigned. Clonotype counts were normalized to sorted cell number within each subset before computing true diversity and Gini coefficients with the tcR R package. The overlap coefficient, calculated on TCRB nucleotide sequences, was used to quantify repertoire sharing. TCRdb took over this immuneACCESS table, retaining in-frame rearrangements with V and J assigned. Such tables are incomplete; in checked studies, under half of the missing clones stem from an unresolved V gene, and the remainder is unexplained. That table is the source of V, J and clone size, and D and trimming were worked out from the DNA. In this sample the table shows 100,000 to 150,000 clones, about 18% of which occur a single time. The leading ten clones occupy 2.6% of the sample.

The data were taken from a study of beta chain features in type 1 diabetes listed by TCRdb under 2018. Looking at the study overall: No differences in mean age, gender distribution, total cell number or subset yield were found between patients and healthy donors. A total of around 110,000,000 sorted cells were examined across all samples, and RNA yield correlated strongly with the number of cells per subset. In the study, TCRB repertoires of sorted circulating CD4+ T cell subsets from recently diagnosed type 1 diabetes patients were compared with those of matched healthy donors. Naive and central memory subsets were obtained from all 30 or so donors, but regulatory and stem cell-like memory subsets were isolated from only 8 patients and about 8 healthy donors.

A single peripheral blood draw of approximately 100 mL on average was collected from each donor into heparinised tubes. A BD FACSAria II was used to sort naive, central memory, regulatory and stem cell-like memory CD4+ T cells with a panel that included CD45RO, CCR7, CD25, CD127, CD95 and CD27. Every sorted population had a purity above 95%. PBMCs were isolated immediately by Lymphoprep density gradient centrifugation and stained directly without culture. So that batch effects would be minimized, each experiment stained and sorted samples in pairs, pairing one healthy donor with one patient. General findings and caveats noted by the study authors: Naive, central memory and regulatory TCRB repertoires appeared to be more similar among patients than among healthy donors. Shorter templates might have been favored by PCR, but patient and control samples were amplified and corrected together, so both groups would have been affected equally by any skew. Because cDNA rather than genomic DNA was sequenced, highly expressing activated cells could have been over-represented, although no difference in activation and CD3 levels was found between groups. Patients with type 1 diabetes made fewer insertions and deleted more nucleotides at VDJ recombination sites, implying thymic rearrangement abnormalities. In all four CD4+ subsets, TCRB CDR3 length was moderately but significantly shorter in type 1 diabetes patients. Because small numbers of individuals were included in the HLA sub-analyses, any influence of HLA type on TCRB rearrangement was left unresolved.

The sequence came from a man aged 18 to 30 with type 1 diabetes. Material for sequencing was central memory CD4+ T cells from blood.

The DNA is TGTGCCAGCAGTGGGACTAGCGGGAGTGGGGCCAACGTCCTGACTTTC. Translation gives CASSGTSGSGANVLTF. This chain is built from TRBV6-4 and TRBJ2-6, with 13 bases matching TRBD2. CDR1 and CDR2 are read off the germline V gene as MRHNA and SNTAGT. There are 16 amino acids in the CDR3, from cysteine to phenylalanine inclusive. Just the 48-base CDR3 DNA is kept, in frame starting at base 1. The germline V end is reduced by 4 bases and the J end by 3 bases; junction bases left unmatched: 0.